These 23 T cell receptor beta chains share one sample of origin, sequenced in a study of shared clonotypes between healthy human individuals. Libraries were prepared by immunoSEQ multiplex PCR; TCRdb keeps only in-frame clonotypes and omits some of them. The profile covers 400,000 to 600,000 clones, with 79% appearing a single time and about 13% taken by the ten largest. The sequencing input was PBMCs. Source of these receptors: a woman between 40 and 50 years old in good health. Some clones in this sample may be carry-over from other donors' samples.

This clone has a single count. The chain carries TRBV2 and TRBJ2-7; weak D call: TRBD1 (5 bases). Germline lookup yields CDR1 SNHLY and CDR2 FYNNEI. Trimming shortened V by 6 bases and J by 6 bases, and 18 bases separated the two germline ends. This CDR3 has 14 residues. This CDR3 is CASSRVSAQGEQYF. DNA for the CDR3: TGTGCCAGCAGCCGCGTCTCGGCCCAGGGCGAGCAGTACTTC.

V is TRBV28 and J is TRBJ2-1; the D gene is possibly TRBD1 (6 bases). V was trimmed by 4 bases and J by 8 bases, leaving 12 bases between them. CDR3 length equals 13 residues. Germline lookup yields CDR1 MDHEN and CDR2 SYDVKM. The CDR3 bases are TGTGCCAGCAGTTCCGGGACAACTCATGAGCAGTTCTTC. It codes for CASSSGTTHEQFF.

The V gene is TRBV6-5, the J gene TRBJ2-5; D is perhaps TRBD2 (6 bases). Germline V CDR1 and CDR2: MNHEY, SVGAGI. CDR3 length equals 15 residues. Between the trimmed V and J ends, which lost 6 bases and 5 bases, there was a span of 19 bases. The CDR3 sequence: CASRPRLLGRETQYF. CDR3 DNA: TGTGCCAGCAGACCAAGACTTTTGGGGAGGGAGACCCAGTACTTC.

For this clone: One end of the junction does not line up with germline, which may come from a read error. The chain is built from TRBV2 and TRBJ1-1; no clear D gene. This CDR3 comprises 15 residues. The V gene's germline CDR1 is SNHLY and CDR2 FYNNEI. The CDR3 is CASTEGGGRNTEAFF. Here the CDR3 DNA reads TGTGCCAGCACTGAAGGTGGAGGGAGAAACACTGAAGCTTTCTTT.

J is TRBJ1-3 and V is TRBV11-1; no reliable D call. This CDR3 spans 16 amino acids. Germline loops: CDR1 SGHAT, CDR2 FQDESV (reference sequence). Trimming shortened V by 4 bases and J by 0 bases, and 13 bases separated the two germline ends. CDR3 coding DNA: TGTGCCAGCAGCTCATGGACGGATATCTCTGGAAACACCATATATTTT. Protein sequence: CASSSWTDISGNTIYF.

The J gene is TRBJ2-6, the V gene TRBV7-3; D not resolved. Trimming left V 1 base short and J 0 bases short, with 16 bases between. The CDR3 has 19 amino acids. CDR1 is SGHTA, CDR2 FQGTGA, per germline. The DNA for the CDR3 is TGTGCCAGCAGCTTAAACCGGGCAGGATCCGTCTCTGGGGCCAACGTCCTGACTTTC. Amino acid sequence: CASSLNRAGSVSGANVLTF.

This sequence joins TRBV6-5 and TRBJ2-5; no clear D. CDR3 size: 14 residues. The germline gives CDR1 MNHEY, CDR2 SVGAGI. Trimming pared 2 bases from V and 5 bases from J, leaving 12 bases between. The CDR3 sequence: CASSYGRTGETQYF. The CDR3 DNA is TGTGCCAGCAGTTACGGTCGGACCGGGGAGACCCAGTACTTC.

The chain joins TRBV10-3 to TRBJ1-2; D not certain. V was cut by 4 bases and J by 5 bases, with 11 bases left in between. The CDR3 extends over 13 amino acids. Germline CDR1 is ENHRY and CDR2 is SYGVKD. The CDR3 nucleotides are TGTGCCATCAGTGTGGAGGGTCAATATGGCTACACCTTC. Protein sequence: CAISVEGQYGYTF.

Notes on this clone: A read error is likely here: a far larger clone is one base away. Since no conserved phenylalanine or tryptophan closes the CDR3, a read error is the likely cause. The chain couples TRBV4-2 to TRBJ2-7, with TRBD2 as a possible D gene (5 bases). The CDR3 sequence is 16 residues long. V was pared by 0 bases and J by 1 base, with 13 bases between. Germline V gives CDR1 LGHNA, CDR2 YNFKEQ. The chain's CDR3 is CASSQDPGGGSYEQYL. Written as DNA, the CDR3 is TGTGCCAGCAGCCAAGATCCCGGAGGTGGGTCCTACGAGCAGTACCTC.

The V call is TRBV6-6, the J call TRBJ1-6, with 7 nucleotides matching TRBD1. Germline CDR1 reads MNHNY; CDR2 reads SVGAGI (reference sequence). CDR3 length: 16 residues. Trimming cost V 2 bases and J 10 bases; bases outside gene matches: 11. CDR3 protein: CASSYTNDRAGSPLHF. The CDR3 nucleotides read TGTGCCAGCAGTTACACGAATGACAGGGCCGGGTCACCCCTCCACTTT.

The chain uses TRBV13 and TRBJ2-2; a weak D match, TRBD1 (6 bases). The CDR3 runs to 16 residues. V was pared by 2 bases and J by 8 bases, with 18 bases between. CDR1 is PRHDT and CDR2 is FYEKMQ in the germline V gene (reference sequence). CDR3 sequence: CASSLWGRGPRGELFF. CDR3 DNA: TGTGCCAGCAGCTTATGGGGCAGGGGTCCTCGTGGGGAGCTGTTTTTT.

The chain is built from TRBV21-1 and TRBJ1-5; the table's TRBD1 call for D was not verified on the DNA. TRBV21-1 is a pseudogene. The CDR3 sequence is 21 residues long. The CDR3 DNA sequence: TGTGCCAGCAGCAAAGCGCGGTTGTTATGGACAGGGCGAAAGGGCAATCAGCCCCAGCATTTT. The encoded protein is CASSKARLLWTGRKGNQPQHF.

This chain joins TRBV28 and TRBJ2-1; TRBD2 matches at 12 bases. V dropped 10 bases and J dropped 8; count of bases not matched to a gene: 9. Germline CDR1 and CDR2: MDHEN and SYDVKM. The CDR3 sequence is 14 residues long. The CDR3 is CATCTSGRRYEQFF. The CDR3 DNA reads TGTGCCACCTGTACTAGCGGGAGGAGGTATGAGCAGTTCTTC.

This clone was observed a single time. The chain's CDR3 is CASSHRGEGREQYF. In nucleotides, the CDR3 is TGTGCCAGCAGCCATAGGGGGGAGGGCCGCGAGCAGTACTTC. The J gene is TRBJ2-7, the V gene TRBV7-8; D may be TRBD2 (7 bases). This CDR3 is 14 amino acids long. V lost 5 bases to trimming and J lost 6 bases, with 17 bases between them. Germline lookup yields CDR1 SGHVS and CDR2 FQNEAQ.

This chain uses TRBV5-4 with TRBJ1-4, with D tentatively TRBD1 (5 bases). The germline V and J ends were trimmed by 4 bases and 9 bases, with 16 bases remaining between them. Germline-derived CDR1 and CDR2 are SGHNT and YYREEE (reference sequence). The CDR3 extends over 14 amino acids. The CDR3 DNA is TGTGCCAGCAGCGAAGACAGTTTAATGAAAAAACTGTTTTTT. Its translation is CASSEDSLMKKLFF.

The CDR3 nucleotides are TGTGCCAGCAGTTTGCGCGCTAGCGGGACAGAGCAGTTCTTC. Translating it yields CASSLRASGTEQFF. V gene TRBV27 combines with J gene TRBJ2-1; 9 bases match TRBD2. The CDR3 covers 14 residues. V dropped 3 bases and J dropped 10; count of bases not matched to a gene: 7. CDR1 is MNHEY and CDR2 is SMNVEV in the germline V gene (reference sequence).

The sample holds one count of this clone. The chain uses TRBV30 and TRBJ2-1, with 10 bases lining up with TRBD1. The V segment lost 3 bases and the J segment 6 bases; nucleotides outside the gene matches: 8. Germline V CDR1 and CDR2: GTSNPN, SVGIG (reference sequence). The CDR3 totals 15 residues. CDR3 sequence (DNA): TGTGCCTGGAGGTTCCGGGACAGGGGAGGCAATGAGCAGTTCTTC. Translating it yields CAWRFRDRGGNEQFF.

V is TRBV7-9 and J is TRBJ2-1, with D unclear. Trimming shortened V by 5 bases and J by 15 bases, and 20 bases separated the two germline ends. CDR1 is SEHNR and CDR2 is FQNEAQ in the germline V gene (reference sequence). The CDR3 loop spans 13 amino acids. The DNA of the CDR3 is TGTGCCAGCAGCGCCATGGGCGCGGCGCAATGGTTCTTC. It encodes CASSAMGAAQWFF.

The J gene is TRBJ2-7, the V gene TRBV11-2; D is unresolved. Trimming removed 5 bases at V and 0 bases at J, with 14 bases between. This CDR3 contains 15 residues. The germline V gene has CDR1 SGHAT and CDR2 FQNNGV. The CDR3 protein is CASSPRRRSSYEQYF. CDR3 nucleotide sequence: TGTGCCAGCAGCCCACGGCGCCGGAGCTCCTACGAGCAGTACTTC.

The V gene is TRBV7-9, the J gene TRBJ2-1; 8 nucleotides agree with TRBD1. Germline lookup yields CDR1 SEHNR and CDR2 FQNEAQ (reference sequence). V trimming: 10 bases; J trimming: 5 bases; junction bases outside the gene matches: 4. The CDR3 is 12 amino acids. CDR3 loop: CATDRDNNEQFF. Written as DNA, the CDR3 is TGTGCCACGGACAGGGATAACAATGAGCAGTTCTTC.

This sequence joins TRBV30 and TRBJ2-6; D is perhaps TRBD1 or TRBD2 (6 bases each). This CDR3 spans 16 amino acids. Germline CDR1 and CDR2: GTSNPN and SVGIG (reference sequence). The V end was cut by 8 bases, the J end by 4 bases, with 21 bases between. CDR3 amino acids: CAGTVGGGVGANVLTF. The CDR3 DNA is TGTGCCGGGACCGTAGGAGGGGGAGTGGGGGCCAACGTCCTGACTTTC. The full variable domain, with the rest looked up from reference TRBV30 and TRBJ2-6, is SQTIHQWPATLVQPVGSPLSLECTVEGTSNPNLYWYRQAAGRGLQLLFYSVGIGQISSEVPQNLSASRPQDRQFILSSKKLLLSDSGFYLCAGTVGGGVGANVLTFGAGSRLTVL.

The table lists this clone with a few counts. This sequence joins TRBV7-9 and TRBJ2-5, with no clear D. The germline gives CDR1 SEHNR, CDR2 FQNEAQ (reference sequence). This CDR3 has 14 residues. Trimming pared 3 bases from V and 0 bases from J, leaving 8 bases between. The CDR3 DNA is TGTGCCAGCAGCTTTGAGGAGTACCAAGAGACCCAGTACTTC. It specifies CASSFEEYQETQYF.

In DNA, the CDR3 is TGTGCCAGCAGCTGGACCGATGTCACCGGGGAGCTGTTTTTT. It yields the protein CASSWTDVTGELFF. The genes are TRBV6-5 and TRBJ2-2; no definite D call. The CDR3 covers 14 residues. The ends were cut back, 6 bases at V and 4 bases at J, with 12 bases in the middle. Per germline, CDR1 MNHEY and CDR2 SVGAGI.